This T cell receptor (beta chain) was sequenced during a study of neurological immune-mediated disorders. In this sample, this clonotype turned up many times. The length of the CDR3 is 15 residues. Germline CDR1 and CDR2: SGHDT and YYEEEE. Trimming at V came to 4 bases and at J to 8 bases, leaving 11 bases not matched to a gene. 5'RACE generated cDNA with 10-nucleotide random UMIs. MiXCR, run by TCRdb on the 5' RACE reads, gives a single entry per CDR3 protein. The data hold fewer than 40,000 distinct CDR3 sequences, with 4% to 5.5% observed a single time. The clonotype originates from a man aged 18 to 35 in good health. The sequencing input was CD4+ T cells from blood. The rearrangement links TRBV5-6 to TRBJ2-1, with 8 bases lining up with TRBD1. Here the CDR3 reads CASSLGQGMFDEQFF. CDR3 nucleotides: TGTGCCAGCAGCCTCGGACAGGGTATGTTCGATGAGCAGTTCTTC. Full variable domain (rest looked up from reference TRBV5-6 and TRBJ2-1): DAGVTQSPTHLIKTRGQQVTLRCSPKSGHDTVSWYQQALGQGPQFIFQYYEEEERQRGNFPDRFSGHQFPNYSSELNVNALLLGDSALYLCASSLGQGMFDEQFFGPGTRLTVL.